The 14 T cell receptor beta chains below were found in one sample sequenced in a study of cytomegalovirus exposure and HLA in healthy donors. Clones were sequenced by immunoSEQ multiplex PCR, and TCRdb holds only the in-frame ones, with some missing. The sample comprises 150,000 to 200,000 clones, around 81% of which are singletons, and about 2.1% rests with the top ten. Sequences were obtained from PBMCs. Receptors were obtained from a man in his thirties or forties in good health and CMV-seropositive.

In DNA form, the CDR3 reads TGTGCCAGCAGTGACTCGGGGGGGCAGAATGAGCAGTTCTTC. It yields the protein CASSDSGGQNEQFF. V gene TRBV6-4 combines with J gene TRBJ2-1; D is possibly TRBD2 (7 bases). Germline CDR1 MRHNA, CDR2 SNTAGT. CDR3 size: 14 residues. Trimming took 0 bases from V and 7 from J, leaving 10 bases between them.

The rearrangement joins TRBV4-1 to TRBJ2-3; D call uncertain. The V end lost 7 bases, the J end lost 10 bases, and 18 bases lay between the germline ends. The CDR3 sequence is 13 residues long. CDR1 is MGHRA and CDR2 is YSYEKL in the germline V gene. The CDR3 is CASTLHPDTPQYF. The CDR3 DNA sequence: TGCGCCAGCACCCTTCATCCCGATACTCCGCAGTATTTT.

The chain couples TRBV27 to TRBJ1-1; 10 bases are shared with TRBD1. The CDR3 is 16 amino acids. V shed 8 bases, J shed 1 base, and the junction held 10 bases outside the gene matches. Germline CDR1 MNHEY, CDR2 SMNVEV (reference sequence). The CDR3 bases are TGTGCCAGCCCCCTCGGAGGACAGGGGGAGAACACTGAAGCTTTCTTT. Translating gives CASPLGGQGENTEAFF.

CDR3: CASSEGLAQETQYF. CDR3 DNA sequence: TGTGCCAGCAGCGAGGGACTAGCCCAAGAGACCCAGTACTTC. V and J are TRBV5-4 and TRBJ2-5; TRBD2 matches at 9 bases. With V trimmed by 4 bases and J by 1 base, 2 bases remained unmatched. CDR3 length: 14 amino acids. Germline V gene data show CDR1 as SGHNT and CDR2 as YYREEE (reference sequence). The complete variable domain, with remaining parts taken from reference TRBV5-4 and TRBJ2-5, reads ETGVTQSPTHLIKTRGQQVTLRCSSQSGHNTVSWYQQALGQGPQFIFQYYREEENGRGNFPPRFSGLQFPNYSSELNVNALELDDSALYLCASSEGLAQETQYFGPGTRLLVL.

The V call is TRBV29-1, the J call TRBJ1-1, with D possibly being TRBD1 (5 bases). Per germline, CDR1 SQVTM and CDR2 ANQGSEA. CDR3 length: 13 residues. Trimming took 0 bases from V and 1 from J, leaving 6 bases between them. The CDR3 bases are TGCAGCGTTGAAGATCAGGGGAACACTGAAGCTTTCTTT. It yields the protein CSVEDQGNTEAFF. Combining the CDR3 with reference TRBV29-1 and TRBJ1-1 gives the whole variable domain SAVISQKPSRDICQRGTSLTIQCQVDSQVTMMFWYRQQPGQSLTLIATANQGSEATYESGFVIDKFPISRPNLTFSTLTVSNMSPEDSSIYLCSVEDQGNTEAFFGQGTRLTVV.

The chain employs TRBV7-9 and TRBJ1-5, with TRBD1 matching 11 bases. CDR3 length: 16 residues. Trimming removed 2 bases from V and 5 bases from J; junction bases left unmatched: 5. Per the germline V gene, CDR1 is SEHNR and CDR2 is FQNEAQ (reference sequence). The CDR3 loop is CASSLWDRGSYQPQHF. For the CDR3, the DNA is TGTGCCAGCAGCTTATGGGACAGGGGGTCGTATCAGCCCCAGCATTTT.

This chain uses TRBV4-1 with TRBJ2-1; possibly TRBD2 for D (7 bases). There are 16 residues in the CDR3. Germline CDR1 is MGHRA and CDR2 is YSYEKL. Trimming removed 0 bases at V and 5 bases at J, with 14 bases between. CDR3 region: CASSQDFGGPNNEQFF. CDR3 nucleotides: TGCGCCAGCAGCCAAGATTTCGGGGGGCCCAACAATGAGCAGTTCTTC.

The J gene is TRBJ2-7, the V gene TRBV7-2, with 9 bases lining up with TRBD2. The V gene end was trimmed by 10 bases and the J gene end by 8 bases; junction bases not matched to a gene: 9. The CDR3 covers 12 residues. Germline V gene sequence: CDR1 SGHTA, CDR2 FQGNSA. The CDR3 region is CATGTSPGQQYF. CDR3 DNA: TGTGCCACCGGGACTAGCCCAGGACAGCAGTACTTC.

Here the CDR3 DNA reads TGTGCCAGCAGTTTAGTGGGGGCTGCTTCTAACTATGGCTACACCTTC. The encoded protein is CASSLVGAASNYGYTF. The chain has TRBV27 and TRBJ1-2; TRBD1 is a possible D gene (6 bases). The germline V gene has CDR1 MNHEY and CDR2 SMNVEV (reference sequence). The CDR3 length is 16 residues. Between the trimmed V and J ends, which lost 2 bases and 0 bases, there was a span of 13 bases.

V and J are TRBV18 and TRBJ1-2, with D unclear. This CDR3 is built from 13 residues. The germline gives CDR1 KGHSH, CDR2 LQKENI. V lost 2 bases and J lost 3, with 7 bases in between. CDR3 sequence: CASSPSEHYGYTF. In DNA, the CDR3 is TGTGCCAGCTCACCAAGCGAACACTATGGCTACACCTTC.

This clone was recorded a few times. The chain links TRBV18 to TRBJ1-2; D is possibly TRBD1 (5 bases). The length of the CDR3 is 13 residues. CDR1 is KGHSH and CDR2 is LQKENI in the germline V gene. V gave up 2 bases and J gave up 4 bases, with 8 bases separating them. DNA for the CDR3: TGTGCCAGCTCACCAGGCAGGGTCTATGGCTACACCTTC. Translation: CASSPGRVYGYTF.

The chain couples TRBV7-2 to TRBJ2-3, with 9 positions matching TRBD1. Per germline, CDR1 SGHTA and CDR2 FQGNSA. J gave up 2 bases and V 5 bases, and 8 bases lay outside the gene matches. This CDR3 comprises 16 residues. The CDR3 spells CASSARQGVATDTQYF. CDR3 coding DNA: TGTGCCAGCAGCGCCCGACAGGGGGTGGCCACAGATACGCAGTATTTT.

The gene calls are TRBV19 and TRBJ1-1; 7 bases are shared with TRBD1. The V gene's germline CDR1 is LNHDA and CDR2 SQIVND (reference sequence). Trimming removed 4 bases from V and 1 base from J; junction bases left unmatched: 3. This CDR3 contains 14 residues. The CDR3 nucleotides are TGTGCCAGTAGTAGCAGGGGGAGGAACACTGAAGCTTTCTTT. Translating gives CASSSRGRNTEAFF. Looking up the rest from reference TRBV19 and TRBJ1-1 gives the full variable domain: DGGITQSPKYLFRKEGQNVTLSCEQNLNHDAMYWYRQDPGQGLRLIYYSQIVNDFQKGDIAEGYSVSREKKESFPLTVTSAQKNPTAFYLCASSSRGRNTEAFFGQGTRLTVV.

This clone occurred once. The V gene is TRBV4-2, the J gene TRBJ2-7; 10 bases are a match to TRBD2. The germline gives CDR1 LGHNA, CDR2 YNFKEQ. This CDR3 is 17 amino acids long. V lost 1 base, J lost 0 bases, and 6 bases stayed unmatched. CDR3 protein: CASSQVWSGGASYEQYF. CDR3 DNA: TGTGCCAGCAGCCAAGTCTGGAGCGGGGGGGCCTCCTACGAGCAGTACTTC.